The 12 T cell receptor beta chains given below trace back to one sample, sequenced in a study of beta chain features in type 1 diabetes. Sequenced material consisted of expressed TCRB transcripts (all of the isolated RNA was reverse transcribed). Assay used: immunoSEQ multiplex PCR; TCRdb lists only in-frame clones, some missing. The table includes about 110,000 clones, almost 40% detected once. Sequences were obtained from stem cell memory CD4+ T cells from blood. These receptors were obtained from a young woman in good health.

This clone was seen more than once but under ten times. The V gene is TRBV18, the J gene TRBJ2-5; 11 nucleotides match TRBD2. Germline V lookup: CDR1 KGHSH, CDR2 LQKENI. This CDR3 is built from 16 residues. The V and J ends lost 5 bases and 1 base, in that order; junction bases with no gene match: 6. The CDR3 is CASSSRLAGGQETQYF. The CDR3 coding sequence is TGTGCCAGCTCATCTAGGCTAGCGGGAGGCCAAGAGACCCAGTACTTC.

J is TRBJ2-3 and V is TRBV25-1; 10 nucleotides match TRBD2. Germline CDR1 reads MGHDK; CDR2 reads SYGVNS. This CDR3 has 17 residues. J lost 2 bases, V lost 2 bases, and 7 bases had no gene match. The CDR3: CASSETRTSGFTDTQYF. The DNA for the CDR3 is TGTGCCAGCAGTGAAACCCGGACTAGCGGTTTCACAGATACGCAGTATTTT.

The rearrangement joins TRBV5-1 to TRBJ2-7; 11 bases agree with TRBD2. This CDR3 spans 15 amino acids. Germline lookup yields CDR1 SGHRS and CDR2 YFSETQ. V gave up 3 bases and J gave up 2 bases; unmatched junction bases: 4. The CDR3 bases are TGCGCCAGCAGCTCTGGACTAGCGGGTACCTACGAGCAGTACTTC. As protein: CASSSGLAGTYEQYF. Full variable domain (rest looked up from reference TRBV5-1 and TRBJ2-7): KAGVTQTPRYLIKTRGQQVTLSCSPISGHRSVSWYQQTPGQGLQFLFEYFSETQRNKGNFPGRFSGRQFSNSRSEMNVSTLELGDSALYLCASSSGLAGTYEQYFGPGTRLTVT.

The CDR3 is CASSPRGMGPGTDTQYF. CDR3 DNA: TGTGCCAGTAGCCCTCGCGGGATGGGGCCGGGCACAGATACGCAGTATTTT. The genes are TRBV7-2 and TRBJ2-3; maybe TRBD2 (6 bases). Germline values: CDR1 SGHTA, CDR2 FQGNSA. The CDR3 has 17 residues. The ends were cut back, 9 bases at V and 1 base at J, with 23 bases in the middle. The full variable domain, in which reference TRBV7-2 and TRBJ2-3 provide the parts outside the CDR3, is GAGVSQSPSNKVTEKGKDVELRCDPISGHTALYWYRQSLGQGLEFLIYFQGNSAPDKSGLPSDRFSAERTGGSVSTLTIQRTQQEDSAVYLCASSPRGMGPGTDTQYFGPGTRLTVL.

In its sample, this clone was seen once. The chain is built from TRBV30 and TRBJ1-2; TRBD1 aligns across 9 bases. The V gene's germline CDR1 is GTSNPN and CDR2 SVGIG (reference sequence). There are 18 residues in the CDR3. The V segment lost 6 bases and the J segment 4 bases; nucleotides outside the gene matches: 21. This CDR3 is CACPKPGQGLFHLYGYTF. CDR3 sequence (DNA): TGTGCCTGTCCCAAACCGGGACAGGGACTATTCCACCTCTATGGCTACACCTTC.

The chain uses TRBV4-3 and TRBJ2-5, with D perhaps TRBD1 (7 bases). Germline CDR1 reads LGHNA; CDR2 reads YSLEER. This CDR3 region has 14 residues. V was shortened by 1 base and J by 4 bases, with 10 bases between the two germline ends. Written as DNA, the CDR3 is TGCGCCAGCAGCCAAGGACAGGGAGGAGAGACCCAGTACTTC. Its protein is CASSQGQGGETQYF.

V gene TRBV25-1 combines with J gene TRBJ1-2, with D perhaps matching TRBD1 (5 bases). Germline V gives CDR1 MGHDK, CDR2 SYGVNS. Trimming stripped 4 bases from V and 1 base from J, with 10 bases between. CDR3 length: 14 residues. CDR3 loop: CASSVAGINYGYTF. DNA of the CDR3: TGTGCCAGCAGTGTTGCAGGGATTAACTATGGCTACACCTTC.

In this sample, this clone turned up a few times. In nucleotides, the CDR3 is TGTGCCAGCAGCTGGCGGACTAGCACAGATACGCAGTATTTT. It yields the protein CASSWRTSTDTQYF. V is TRBV9 and J is TRBJ2-3, with D perhaps TRBD2 (5 bases). CDR1 SGDLS and CDR2 YYNGEE come from the germline V gene. The CDR3 length is 14 residues. V was trimmed by 4 bases and J by 0 bases, leaving 9 bases between them.

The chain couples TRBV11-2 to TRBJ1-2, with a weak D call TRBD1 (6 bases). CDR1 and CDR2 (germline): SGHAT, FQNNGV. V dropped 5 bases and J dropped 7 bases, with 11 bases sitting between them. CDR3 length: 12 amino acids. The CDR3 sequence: CASSNRAGGYTF. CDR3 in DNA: TGTGCCAGCAGCAACAGGGCCGGTGGCTACACCTTC.

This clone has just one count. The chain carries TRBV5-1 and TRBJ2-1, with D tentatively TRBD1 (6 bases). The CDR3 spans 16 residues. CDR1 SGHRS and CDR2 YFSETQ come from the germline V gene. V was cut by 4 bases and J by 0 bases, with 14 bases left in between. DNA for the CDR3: TGCGCCAGCAGCCTACGACAGGACGCCTCCTACAATGAGCAGTTCTTC. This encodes CASSLRQDASYNEQFF.

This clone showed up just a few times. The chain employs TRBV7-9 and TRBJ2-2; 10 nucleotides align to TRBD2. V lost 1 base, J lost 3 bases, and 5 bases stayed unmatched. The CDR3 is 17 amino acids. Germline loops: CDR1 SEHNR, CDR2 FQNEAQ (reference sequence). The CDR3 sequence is CASSLGRSGRDTGELFF. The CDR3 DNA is TGTGCCAGCAGCTTAGGTCGAAGCGGGAGGGACACCGGGGAGCTGTTTTTT.

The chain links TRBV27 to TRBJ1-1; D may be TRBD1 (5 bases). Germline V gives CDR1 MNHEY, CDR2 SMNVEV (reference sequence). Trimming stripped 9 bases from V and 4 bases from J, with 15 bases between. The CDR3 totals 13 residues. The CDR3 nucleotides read TGTGCCAGTCGTGGACAAAGCCCCACTGAAGCTTTCTTT. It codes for CASRGQSPTEAFF.